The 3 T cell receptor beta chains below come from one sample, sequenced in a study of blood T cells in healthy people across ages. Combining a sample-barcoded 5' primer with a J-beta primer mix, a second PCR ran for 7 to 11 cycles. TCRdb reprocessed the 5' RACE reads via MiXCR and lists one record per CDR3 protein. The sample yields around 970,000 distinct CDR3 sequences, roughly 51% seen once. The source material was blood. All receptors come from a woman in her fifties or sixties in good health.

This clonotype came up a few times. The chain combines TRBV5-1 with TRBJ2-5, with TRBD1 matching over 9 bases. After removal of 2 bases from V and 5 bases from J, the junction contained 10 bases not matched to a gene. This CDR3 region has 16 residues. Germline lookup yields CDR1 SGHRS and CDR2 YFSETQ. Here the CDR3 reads CASSFAGTGRLETQYF. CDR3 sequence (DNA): TGCGCCAGCAGCTTCGCAGGGACAGGGCGATTGGAGACCCAGTACTTC.

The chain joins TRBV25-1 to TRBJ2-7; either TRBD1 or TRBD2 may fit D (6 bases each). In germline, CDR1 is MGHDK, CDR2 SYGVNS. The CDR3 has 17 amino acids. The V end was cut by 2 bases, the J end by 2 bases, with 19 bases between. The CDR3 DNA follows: TGTGCCAGCAGTGAAGGGGGCGGGGCGGGAAGGACCTACGAGCAGTACTTC. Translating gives CASSEGGGAGRTYEQYF.

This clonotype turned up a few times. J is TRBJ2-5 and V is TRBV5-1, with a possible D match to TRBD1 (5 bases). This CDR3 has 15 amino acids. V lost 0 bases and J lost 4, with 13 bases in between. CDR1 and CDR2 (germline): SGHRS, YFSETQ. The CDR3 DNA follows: TGCGCCAGCAGCTTGGTCATACAGGCAACAGAGACCCAGTACTTC. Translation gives CASSLVIQATETQYF. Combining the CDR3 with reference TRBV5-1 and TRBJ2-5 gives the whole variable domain KAGVTQTPRYLIKTRGQQVTLSCSPISGHRSVSWYQQTPGQGLQFLFEYFSETQRNKGNFPGRFSGRQFSNSRSEMNVSTLELGDSALYLCASSLVIQATETQYFGPGTRLLVL.